This T cell receptor beta chain was identified during a study of blood T cells in healthy people across ages. The study, taken as a whole, reports: With donor CMV status unknown, expanded clonotype changes were possibly confounded.

CDR1 SGHDN and CDR2 FVKESK come from the germline V gene. CDR3 size: 14 residues. A note on this clonotype: Its antigen is unknown.

A J-beta primer mix and a sample-barcoded 5' primer were used in a second PCR of roughly 6 to 11 cycles. TCRdb reprocessed the 5' RACE reads via MiXCR and lists one record per CDR3 protein. The table includes almost 550,000 distinct CDR3 sequences, around 24% detected once. The sample was also reused in another study, on T cells of mothers and their children. That source reports: Donation involved three healthy Caucasian mothers and the six children that they had. RNA extracted was entirely used for cDNA synthesis, about 1.4 ug per 15 ul.

The sample was blood. The rearrangement uses TRBV14 and TRBJ2-5, with D unclear. TRBJ2-7 matches the DNA end more closely, so the J call is doubtful. This TCR derives from a boy younger than 18 in good health. DNA of the CDR3: TGTGCCAGCAGCCAAGGACATGGCGGCTACGAGCAGTACTTC. Translated, it gives CASSQGHGGYEQYF.